This TCR beta chain was documented in a study of T cells during gluten challenge in celiac disease (dated by TCRdb to about 2017). Regarding the research as a whole: Blood was collected at baseline, day 6 and day 14 of the challenge, and duodenal biopsies at baseline and day 14. Single-cell libraries were sequenced paired-end 250 bp and bulk libraries paired-end 300 bp on the Illumina MiSeq. Paper-wide results and their limitations: Across 6 or 7 patients, roughly 11-45% of single-cell TCR-alpha/beta clonotypes at the latest time point were also found at baseline, with roughly 52-56% being obtained from bulk data. Circulating gluten-specific T cells peaked on day 6, and the day-6 repertoire appeared to consist largely of expanded preexisting memory clonotypes. Clonal expansion rose on day 6, as shown by reduced sample-corrected Shannon diversity of circulating gluten-specific T cells. Challenge samples were subjected to bulk sequencing for only a couple of patients with many gluten-specific T cells.

Comment on this clonotype: It has no much larger one-base neighbor in the sample; base qualities were not kept.

From the cysteine up to the phenylalanine, the CDR3 has a length of 15 residues. CDR3 DNA is the only sequence kept; it has 45 bases, read in frame from the first base. For CDR1 and CDR2, the germline V gene (reference sequence) lists SGHKS and YYEKEE. V sheds 5 bases and J sheds 8 bases, leaving 19 bases between their ends. Blood cells were gated as tetramer-binding CD4+ effector-memory gut-homing T cells: CD3+, CD45RA-, CD62L-, integrin beta7+, with lineage markers excluded. Treated celiac disease patients on a gluten-free diet underwent a 14-day oral dietary gluten challenge to study recall of gluten-specific T cells. Sorting was performed on an Aria II cell sorter as single cells, and bulk sorting was additionally performed when tetramer-positive cells were relatively numerous. Peripheral blood mononuclear cells were isolated using Ficoll density gradient centrifugation and were cryopreserved prior to staining. Before tetramer-binding CD4+ T cells were sorted, thawed cells were stained with a pool of PE-conjugated HLA-DQ:gluten tetramers presenting immunodominant gluten epitopes. After HLA-DQ:gluten tetramer staining, the blood samples went through tetramer-based enrichment.

Library prep was done by 5' RACE. The run used an Illumina MiSeq. A modified SMART protocol was used to prepare the bulk TCR libraries. The study's processing was this. Selected pRESTO steps were used to preprocess reads, and IMGT/HighV-QUEST was used to assign V, D, J genes and CDR3 junctions. Only bulk sequences found in at least two replicates with 10 or more cumulative reads were retained. In samples with more than 20 cells, repertoire diversity was estimated using an undersampling-corrected Shannon index. Through fastp at Q25 and MiXCR, TCRdb rebuilt clones from the public reads, retaining in-frame beta chains. Entries that share a CDR3 protein sequence are merged under the most common genes and DNA. Clone size and V and J calls follow TCRdb, not the original study. The sample data list 200 or so distinct CDR3 sequences, and under 20% of these were observed just once. The top ten constitute about 63% of the sample.

The V and J segments used are TRBV5-5 and TRBJ1-4, and possibly TRBD1, on 6 matching bases. The sample consisted of gluten-specific CD4+ T cells sorted from blood using tetramers, taken at baseline or on day 6, 14 or 28 of gluten challenge (not recorded which). This TCR derives from a male donor with celiac disease. The DNA sequence is as follows: TGTGCCAGCAGTCCCGCATCCACACAGGGAGAAAAACTGTTTTTT. Its coded protein is CASSPASTQGEKLFF.